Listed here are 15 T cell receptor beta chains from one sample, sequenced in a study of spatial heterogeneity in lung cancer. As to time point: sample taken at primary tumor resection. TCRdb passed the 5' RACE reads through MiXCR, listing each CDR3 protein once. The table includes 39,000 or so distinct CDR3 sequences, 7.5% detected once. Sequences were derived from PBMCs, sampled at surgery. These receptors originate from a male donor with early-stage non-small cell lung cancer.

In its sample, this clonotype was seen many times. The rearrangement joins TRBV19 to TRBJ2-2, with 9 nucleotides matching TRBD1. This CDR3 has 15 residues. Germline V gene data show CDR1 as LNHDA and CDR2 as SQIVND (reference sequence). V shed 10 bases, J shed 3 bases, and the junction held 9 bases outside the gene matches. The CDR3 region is CATPGQGYHTGELFF. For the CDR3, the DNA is TGTGCCACCCCCGGACAGGGGTATCACACCGGGGAGCTGTTTTTT.

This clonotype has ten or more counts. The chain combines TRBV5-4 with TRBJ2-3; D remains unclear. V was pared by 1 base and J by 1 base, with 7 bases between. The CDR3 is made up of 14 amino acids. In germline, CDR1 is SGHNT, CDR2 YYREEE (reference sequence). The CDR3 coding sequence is TGTGCCAGCAGCTTGATGTTTGGCACAGATACGCAGTATTTT. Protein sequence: CASSLMFGTDTQYF.

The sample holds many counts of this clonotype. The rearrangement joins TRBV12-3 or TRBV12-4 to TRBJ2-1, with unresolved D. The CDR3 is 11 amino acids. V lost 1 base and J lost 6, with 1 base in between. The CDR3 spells CASSLGNEQFF. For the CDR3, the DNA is TGTGCCAGCAGTTTAGGCAATGAGCAGTTCTTC.

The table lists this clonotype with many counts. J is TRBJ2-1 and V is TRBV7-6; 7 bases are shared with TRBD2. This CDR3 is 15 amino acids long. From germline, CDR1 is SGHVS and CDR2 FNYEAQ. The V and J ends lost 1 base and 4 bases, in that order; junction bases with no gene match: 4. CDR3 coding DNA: TGTGCCAGCAGCTTAGTGGCTAGCGGTTACAATGAGCAGTTCTTC. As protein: CASSLVASGYNEQFF.

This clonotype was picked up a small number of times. The CDR3 DNA is TGTGCCAGCAGTTTAAAGTTTAATCAGCCCCAGCATTTT. This gives the protein CASSLKFNQPQHF. The V gene is TRBV27, the J gene TRBJ1-5; unclear D gene. CDR3 length equals 13 residues. Trimming took off 2 bases at V and 4 bases at J, with 6 bases between the two ends. Germline V gives CDR1 MNHEY, CDR2 SMNVEV (reference sequence).

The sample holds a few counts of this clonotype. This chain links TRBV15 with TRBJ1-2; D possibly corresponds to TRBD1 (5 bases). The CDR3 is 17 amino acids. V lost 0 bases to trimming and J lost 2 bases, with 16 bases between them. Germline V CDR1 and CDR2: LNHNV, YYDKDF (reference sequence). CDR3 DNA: TGTGCCACCAGCAGAGATCGGGGCCATCTTTCCAACTATGGCTACACCTTC. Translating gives CATSRDRGHLSNYGYTF.

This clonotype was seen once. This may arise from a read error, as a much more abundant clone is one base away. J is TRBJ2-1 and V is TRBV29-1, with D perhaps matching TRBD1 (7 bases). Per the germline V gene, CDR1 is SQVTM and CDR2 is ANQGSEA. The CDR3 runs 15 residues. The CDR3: CSVEPTEGAHNQQFF. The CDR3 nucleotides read TGCAGCGTTGAACCTACGGAGGGGGCCCACAATCAGCAGTTCTTC.

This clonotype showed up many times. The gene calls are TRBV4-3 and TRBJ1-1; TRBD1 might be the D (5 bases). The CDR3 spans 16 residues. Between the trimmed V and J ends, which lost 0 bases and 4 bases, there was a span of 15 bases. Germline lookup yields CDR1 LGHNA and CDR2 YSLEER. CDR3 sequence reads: CASSQDYAGRVTEAFF. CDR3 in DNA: TGCGCCAGCAGCCAAGATTACGCAGGGAGAGTCACTGAAGCTTTCTTT.

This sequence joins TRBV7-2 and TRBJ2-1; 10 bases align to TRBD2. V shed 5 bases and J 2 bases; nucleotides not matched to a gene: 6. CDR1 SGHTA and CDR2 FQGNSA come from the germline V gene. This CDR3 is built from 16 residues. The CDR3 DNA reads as TGTGCCAGCAGCCCGGCTAGCGGGGGTACCTACAATGAGCAGTTCTTC. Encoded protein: CASSPASGGTYNEQFF.

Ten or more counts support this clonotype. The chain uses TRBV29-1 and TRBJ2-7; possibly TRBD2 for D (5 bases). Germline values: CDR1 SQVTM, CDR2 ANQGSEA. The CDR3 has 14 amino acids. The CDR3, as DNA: TGCAACCGGGGTTGGGTGTTCTGCTCCTACGAGCAGTACGTC. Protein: CNRGWVFCSYEQYV.

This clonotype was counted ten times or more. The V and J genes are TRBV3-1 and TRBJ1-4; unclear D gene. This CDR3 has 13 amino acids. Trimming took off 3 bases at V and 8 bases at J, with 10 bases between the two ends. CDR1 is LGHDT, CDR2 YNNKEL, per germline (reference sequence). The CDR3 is CASSQWSDEKLFF. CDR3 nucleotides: TGTGCCAGCAGCCAGTGGTCGGACGAAAAACTGTTTTTT.

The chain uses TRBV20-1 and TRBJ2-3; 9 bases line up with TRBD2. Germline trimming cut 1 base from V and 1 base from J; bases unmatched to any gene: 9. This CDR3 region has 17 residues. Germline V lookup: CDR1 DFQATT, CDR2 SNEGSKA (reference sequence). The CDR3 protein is CSARGAAGGGGTDTQYF. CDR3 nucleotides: TGCAGTGCTAGAGGAGCAGCGGGAGGAGGGGGCACAGATACGCAGTATTTT.

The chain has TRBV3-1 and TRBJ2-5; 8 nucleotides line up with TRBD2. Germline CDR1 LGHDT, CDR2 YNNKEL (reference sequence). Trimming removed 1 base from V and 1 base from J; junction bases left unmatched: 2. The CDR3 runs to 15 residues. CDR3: CASSQGAGGQETQYF. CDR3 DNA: TGTGCCAGCAGCCAAGGGGCGGGGGGCCAAGAGACCCAGTACTTC.

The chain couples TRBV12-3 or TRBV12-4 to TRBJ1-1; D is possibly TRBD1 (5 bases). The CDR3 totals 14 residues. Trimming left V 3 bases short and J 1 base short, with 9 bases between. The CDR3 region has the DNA TGTGCCAGCAGTTTTACCAGGGCGAACACTGAAGCTTTCTTT. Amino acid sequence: CASSFTRANTEAFF.

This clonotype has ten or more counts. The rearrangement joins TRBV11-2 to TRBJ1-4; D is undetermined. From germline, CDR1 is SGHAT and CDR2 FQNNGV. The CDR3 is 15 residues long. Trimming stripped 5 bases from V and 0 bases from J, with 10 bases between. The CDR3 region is CASSPTHATNEKLFF. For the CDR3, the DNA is TGTGCCAGCAGCCCCACCCATGCAACTAATGAAAAACTGTTTTTT.